This T cell receptor beta chain was obtained from a study of T-cell reconstitution after alpha-beta-depleted transplantation in children. Findings of the study overall: It was reported that alpha-beta T cells came from several hundred expanded graft clones (about two months after transplant). One year after transplant, T-cell counts and diversity came mostly from newly produced T cells. TCRbeta diversity was high at day 60 in some patients (a result of surviving recipient T cells and thymic progenitors).

V was cut by 1 base and J by 8 bases, with 8 bases left in between. CDR1 and CDR2 (germline): SGHTA, FQGNSA. The CDR3 consists of 12 residues. A TCRbeta library incorporating unique molecular identifiers was prepared. TCRdb called the PCR reads again in MiXCR, with one record for every CDR3 protein. The data contain fewer than 550,000 distinct CDR3 sequences, about 16% of them singletons. Points on this clonotype: The antigen remains unidentified.

The sequence was collected from a boy younger than two who had a stem cell transplant for Wiskott-Aldrich syndrome, so the T cells may come from the graft donor. Here the sequenced sample was PBMCs, mostly from graft donor cells, taken 360 days after TCRalphabeta/CD19-depleted stem cell transplant. The chain couples TRBV7-2 to TRBJ1-2, with TRBD1 as a possible D gene (5 bases). In DNA form, the CDR3 reads TGTGCCAGCAGCTTAGAGGGGTTCGGCTACACCTTC. Translation: CASSLEGFGYTF.